The 11 T cell receptor beta chains in this list originate from one sample, sequenced in a study of shared clonotypes between healthy human individuals. Sequenced by immunoSEQ multiplex PCR; TCRdb stores in-frame clones only, minus some. This sample has roughly 1,100,000 clones, with about 75% found just once. The sample comprised memory CD4+ T cells sorted from blood. The subset: CD45RA-negative fraction. The source of these receptors is a man aged 18 to 29 in good health.

The chain employs TRBV7-9 and TRBJ2-2, with TRBD2 identical over 8 bases. Trimming took 4 bases from V and 10 from J; bases not matched to a gene: 5. CDR1 and CDR2 from the germline V gene are SEHNR and FQNEAQ (reference sequence). This CDR3 has 13 residues. CDR3 bases: TGTGCCAGCAGCTCGATTGGACTAGCGGAGCTGTTTTTT. This codes for CASSSIGLAELFF. Full variable domain (rest looked up from reference TRBV7-9 and TRBJ2-2): DTGVSQNPRHKITKRGQNVTFRCDPISEHNRLYWYRQTLGQGPEFLTYFQNEAQLEKSRLLSDRFSAERPKGSFSTLEIQRTEQGDSAMYLCASSSIGLAELFFGEGSRLTVL.

The chain recombines TRBV29-1 with TRBJ2-4; 12 nucleotides line up with TRBD1. The CDR3 length is 14 residues. CDR1 SQVTM and CDR2 ANQGSEA come from the germline V gene. The V gene end was trimmed by 7 bases and the J gene end by 8 bases; junction bases not matched to a gene: 9. DNA of the CDR3: TGCAGCGCGGGGACAGGGGGCGGGTGGGACATTCAGTACTTC. This sequence encodes CSAGTGGGWDIQYF.

The J gene is TRBJ2-5, the V gene TRBV28; TRBD1 matches at 9 bases. This CDR3 contains 15 residues. Trimming cost V 6 bases and J 1 base; bases outside gene matches: 6. Germline assignment: CDR1 MDHEN and CDR2 SYDVKM. Here the CDR3 reads CASRTGGKSQETQYF. The DNA for the CDR3 is TGTGCCAGCAGGACAGGGGGAAAAAGCCAAGAGACCCAGTACTTC.

This clone occurred once. In DNA form, the CDR3 reads TGCGCCAGCAGCCGGACTGGCGGCGGACCATCCTACAATGAGCAGTTCTTC. Amino acid sequence: CASSRTGGGPSYNEQFF. This chain joins TRBV5-1 and TRBJ2-1; D is perhaps TRBD2 (5 bases). The CDR3 loop spans 17 amino acids. Trimming removed 4 bases at V and 1 base at J, with 18 bases between. Germline loops: CDR1 SGHRS, CDR2 YFSETQ.

The chain links TRBV5-1 to TRBJ1-2; no firm D call. The V and J ends lost 4 bases and 7 bases respectively, with 14 bases between them. The CDR3 consists of 13 residues. Germline CDR1 reads SGHRS; CDR2 reads YFSETQ. The CDR3 DNA reads TGCGCCAGCAGCCCGCTAGCAGGAGTTGGCTACACCTTC. This encodes CASSPLAGVGYTF.

The rearrangement joins TRBV9 to TRBJ2-3; unclear D gene. The CDR3 runs 15 residues. V dropped 2 bases and J dropped 6 bases, with 16 bases sitting between them. The V gene's germline CDR1 is SGDLS and CDR2 YYNGEE. The CDR3 loop reads CASSVGSFYPDTQYF. The CDR3 DNA is TGTGCCAGCAGCGTCGGGTCTTTCTACCCGGATACGCAGTATTTT.

V usage is TRBV6-1 and J usage is TRBJ1-4, with TRBD1 matching 9 bases. The V and J ends lost 3 bases and 7 bases, in that order; junction bases with no gene match: 6. Germline V gives CDR1 MNHNS, CDR2 SASEGT. This CDR3 contains 15 residues. The DNA of the CDR3 is TGTGCCAGCAGTGACGTCGGACAGGGGAGTGAAAAACTGTTTTTT. It encodes CASSDVGQGSEKLFF.

The V gene is TRBV5-6, the J gene TRBJ2-6, with TRBD1 matching 8 bases. The CDR3 has 19 amino acids. J lost 1 base, V lost 4 bases, and 13 bases had no gene match. Germline values: CDR1 SGHDT, CDR2 YYEEEE. In nucleotides, the CDR3 is TGTGCCAGCAGCCCAGGGGGCCCCGGGAGAGCGTCTGGGGCCAACGTCCTGACTTTC. Residues: CASSPGGPGRASGANVLTF. The entire variable domain, with the rest obtained from reference TRBV5-6 and TRBJ2-6, is as follows: DAGVTQSPTHLIKTRGQQVTLRCSPKSGHDTVSWYQQALGQGPQFIFQYYEEEERQRGNFPDRFSGHQFPNYSSELNVNALLLGDSALYLCASSPGGPGRASGANVLTFGAGSRLTVL.

This chain uses TRBV7-8 with TRBJ1-5; D unclear. CDR1 and CDR2 from the germline V gene are SGHVS and FQNEAQ. The CDR3 runs to 13 residues. Trimming removed 0 bases from V and 6 bases from J, with 6 bases in between. The CDR3 protein is CASSLALSQPQHF. In nucleotides, the CDR3 is TGTGCCAGCAGCTTAGCCCTAAGTCAGCCCCAGCATTTT.

In regard to this clone: A far larger clone differs by one base, so this is likely a read error. The same CDR3 is also encoded by other DNA sequences in this sample. This chain joins TRBV30 and TRBJ1-1; D is unresolved. This CDR3 spans 12 amino acids. V was trimmed by 2 bases and J by 0 bases, leaving 4 bases between them. Germline lookup yields CDR1 GTSNPN and CDR2 SVGIG (reference sequence). CDR3 nucleotide sequence: TGTGCCTGGAGTAAGATGAACACTGAAGCTTTCTTT. It specifies CAWSKMNTEAFF.

The chain joins TRBV28 to TRBJ1-3, with D unclear. Germline CDR1 is MDHEN and CDR2 is SYDVKM. This CDR3 region has 13 residues. V shed 5 bases and J shed 1 base, with 6 bases lying between them. The CDR3 loop is CASSPTSGNTIYF. The CDR3 nucleotides read TGTGCCAGCAGTCCCACTTCTGGAAACACCATATATTTT. Variable domain in full (rest from reference TRBV28 and TRBJ1-3): DVKVTQSSRYLVKRTGEKVFLECVQDMDHENMFWYRQDPGLGLRLIYFSYDVKMKEKGDIPEGYSVSREKKERFSLILESASTNQTSMYLCASSPTSGNTIYFGEGSWLTVV.